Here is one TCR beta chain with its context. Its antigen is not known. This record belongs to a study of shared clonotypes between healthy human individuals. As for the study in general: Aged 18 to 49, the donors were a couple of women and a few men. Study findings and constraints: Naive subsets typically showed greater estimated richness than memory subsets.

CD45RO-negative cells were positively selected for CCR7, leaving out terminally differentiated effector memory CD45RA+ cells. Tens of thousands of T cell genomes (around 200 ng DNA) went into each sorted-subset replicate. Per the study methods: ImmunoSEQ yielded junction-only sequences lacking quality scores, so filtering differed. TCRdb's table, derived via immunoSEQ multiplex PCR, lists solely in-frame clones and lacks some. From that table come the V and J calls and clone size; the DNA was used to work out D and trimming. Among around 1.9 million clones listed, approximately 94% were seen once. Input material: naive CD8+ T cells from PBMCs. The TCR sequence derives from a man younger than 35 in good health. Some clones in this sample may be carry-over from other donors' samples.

DNA of the CDR3: TGTGCCAGCAGCTTAGTGGCGGAGTTCAATCAGCCCCAGCATTTT. This codes for CASSLVAEFNQPQHF. The V call is TRBV7-2, the J call TRBJ1-5; D uncertain. The CDR3 is made up of 15 amino acids. The V end lost 1 base, the J end lost 3 bases, and 10 bases lay between the germline ends. CDR1 SGHTA and CDR2 FQGNSA come from the germline V gene.